This T cell receptor (beta chain) came from a study of blood T cell repertoires in COVID-19. Germline CDR1 is MDHEN and CDR2 is SYDVKM. Losses at the gene ends were 3 bases for V and 6 bases for J; bases not matched to a gene: 7. The CDR3 is 14 amino acids. Per the original data handling: Amplification of reference gene primers provided the estimated nucleated cell counts. Clones were sequenced by immunoSEQ multiplex PCR, and TCRdb holds only the in-frame ones, with some missing. V, J and clone size derive from that table, while D and trimming were established from the DNA sequence. This sample carries around 160,000 clones, roughly 90% of them seen once, and the ten largest clones take 0.95% to 1.5%.

The sequenced sample was PBMCs or T cells enriched from blood (not recorded which). The rearrangement links TRBV28 to TRBJ1-1; TRBD1 matches 7 bases. The TCR originated in a woman in her 30s with acute COVID-19. CDR3 region: CASSFLRDRAEAFF. Here the CDR3 DNA reads TGTGCCAGCAGTTTTTTGCGAGACAGGGCTGAAGCTTTCTTT.